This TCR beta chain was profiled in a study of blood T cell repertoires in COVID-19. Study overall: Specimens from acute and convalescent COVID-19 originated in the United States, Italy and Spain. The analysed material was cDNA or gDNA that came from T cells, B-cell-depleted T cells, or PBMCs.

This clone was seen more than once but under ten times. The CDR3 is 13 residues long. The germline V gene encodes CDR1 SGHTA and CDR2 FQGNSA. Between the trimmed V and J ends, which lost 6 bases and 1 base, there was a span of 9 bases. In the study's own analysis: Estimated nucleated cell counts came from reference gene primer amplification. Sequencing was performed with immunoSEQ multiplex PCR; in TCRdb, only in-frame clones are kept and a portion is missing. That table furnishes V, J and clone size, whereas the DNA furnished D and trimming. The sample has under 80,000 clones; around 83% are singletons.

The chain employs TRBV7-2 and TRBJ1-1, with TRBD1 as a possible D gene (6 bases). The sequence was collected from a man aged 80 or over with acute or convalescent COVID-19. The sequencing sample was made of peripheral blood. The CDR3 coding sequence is TGTGCCAGCAGACAACAGGGGAACACTGAAGCTTTCTTT. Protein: CASRQQGNTEAFF.